These 14 T cell receptor beta chains were all obtained from the same sample, sequenced in a study of T cells in women clearing cervical HPV infection. TCRdb keeps only in-frame clones here, not all; method: immunoSEQ multiplex PCR. This sample's table has roughly 30,000 clones. Sequenced input: blood buffy coat. The receptors were gathered from a woman between 18 and 75 years old with a cervical HPV16 infection that either progressed to CIN3+ or cleared (not recorded which).

Comments on this clone: The read ends 3 residues early relative to the CDR3; the germline J gene fills the gap. The chain has TRBV7-6 and TRBJ1-4; D is unresolved. CDR3 length equals 14 residues. CDR1 SGHVS and CDR2 FNYEAQ come from the germline V gene. With 1 base removed from V and 5 bases from J, the gap between germline ends came to 8 bases. The part of the CDR3 DNA that was read is TGTGCCAGCAGCTTAGGGGCGGGAAATGAAAAA. Translated, it gives CASSLGAGNEK. The complete CDR3 sequence is CASSLGAGNEKLFF.

As for this clone: The CDR3 end falls 3 residues outside the read, so it is completed with the germline J gene. V and J are TRBV7-6 and TRBJ2-5, with D tentatively TRBD1 (5 bases). From germline, CDR1 is SGHVS and CDR2 FNYEAQ. V gave up 2 bases and J gave up 5 bases, with 15 bases separating them. CDR3 length equals 15 residues. CDR3 DNA (partial): TGTGCCAGCAGCTTATTTCAGGGAAATAGGGAGACC. Amino acids: CASSLFQGNRET. The CDR3 in its entirety is CASSLFQGNRETQYF.

Comment on this clone: The sequence runs out 3 residues before the end of the CDR3; the remainder is reconstructed from the germline J gene. The J gene is TRBJ2-3, the V gene TRBV6-2 or TRBV6-3, with D possibly being TRBD2 (5 bases). Trimming took off 2 bases at V and 2 bases at J, with 14 bases between the two ends. This CDR3 region has 16 residues. In germline, CDR1 is MNHEY, CDR2 SVGEGT. CDR3 amino acids: CASSYRTPSPTDTQYF. The covered CDR3 bases are TGTGCCAGCAGTTACCGGACTCCTTCCCCCACAGATACG.

The part of the CDR3 DNA that was read is TGTGCCAGCTCACCAGGGGGACAGGGGCTTTCACCC. This codes for CASSPGGQGLSP. The full-length CDR3 reads as CASSPGGQGLSPLHF. The chain couples TRBV18 to TRBJ1-6; 10 nucleotides line up with TRBD1. The read stops 3 residues short of the end of the CDR3; the missing end is completed from the germline J gene. CDR3 length: 15 amino acids. Germline V gene data show CDR1 as KGHSH and CDR2 as LQKENI. The trim removed 2 bases at V and 9 bases at J, leaving 4 bases unmatched.

Turning to this clone: The read halts 3 residues ahead of the CDR3 end, with the missing end drawn from the germline J gene. This chain connects TRBV7-2 to TRBJ2-2; tentatively, D is TRBD1 (7 bases). The length of the CDR3 is 14 residues. Germline CDR1 SGHTA, CDR2 FQGNSA. CDR3 DNA (partial): TGTGCCAGCAGCGTCAGGGGGGAAGGGGAAAAG. It is translated as CASSVRGEGEK. The complete CDR3 sequence is CASSVRGEGEKLFF.

Concerning this clone itself: The missing CDR3 end, 3 residues past where the read stops, is filled in from the germline J gene. V and J are TRBV7-2 and TRBJ2-5; 7 nucleotides align to TRBD2. V lost 1 base and J lost 1; bases outside the gene matches: 0. The CDR3 is made up of 14 amino acids. Germline V gene lookup returns CDR1 SGHTA and CDR2 FQGNSA. The DNA read from the CDR3 is TGTGCCAGCAGCTTAGGACTAGCCCAAGAGACC. Translation: CASSLGLAQET. The full-length CDR3 reads as CASSLGLAQETQYF.

A word on this clone: Read sequence stops 3 residues before the CDR3 end, and the germline J gene provides the missing end. The chain carries TRBV2 and TRBJ2-1; 8 positions agree with TRBD2. The germline V gene has CDR1 SNHLY and CDR2 FYNNEI. The V segment lost 3 bases and the J segment 0 bases; nucleotides outside the gene matches: 13. The CDR3 extends over 19 amino acids. Here the CDR3 reads CASSELGLAGGSSYNEQFF. Incomplete CDR3 DNA: TGTGCCAGCAGTGAGTTAGGGCTAGCGGGCGGAAGCTCCTACAATGAG. Together with reference TRBV2 and TRBJ2-1, the CDR3 gives the full variable domain: EPEVTQTPSHQVTQMGQEVILRCVPISNHLYFYWYRQILGQKVEFLVSFYNNEISEKSEIFDDQFSVERPDGSNFTLKIRSTKLEDSAMYFCASSELGLAGGSSYNEQFFGPGTRLTVL.

Turning to this clone: Read sequence stops 3 residues before the CDR3 end, and the germline J gene provides the missing end. The chain couples TRBV7-6 to TRBJ2-7; D gene unclear. Trimming shortened V by 1 base and J by 2 bases, and 9 bases separated the two germline ends. This CDR3 is built from 14 residues. Germline V gene sequence: CDR1 SGHVS, CDR2 FNYEAQ. The sequenced part of the CDR3 DNA is TGTGCCAGCAGCTTAGTGGCGGAAACCTACGAG. This encodes CASSLVAETYE. The full-length CDR3 reads as CASSLVAETYEQYF. Complete variable domain (other parts from reference TRBV7-6 and TRBJ2-7): GAGVSQSPRYKVTKRGQDVALRCDPISGHVSLYWYRQALGQGPEFLTYFNYEAQQDKSGLPNDRFSAERPEGSISTLTIQRTEQRDSAMYRCASSLVAETYEQYFGPGTRLTVT.

Points on this clone: The read comes to an end 3 residues before the CDR3 does, leaving the germline J gene to fill in the end. The chain uses TRBV2 and TRBJ1-2; D possibly corresponds to TRBD1 (5 bases). Deletions cut 7 bases from V and 7 bases from J, with 19 bases between. The CDR3 has 14 amino acids. The germline V gene has CDR1 SNHLY and CDR2 FYNNEI. The CDR3 protein is CASNAAGERGGYTF. The CDR3 DNA, read in part, is TGTGCCAGCAATGCGGCGGGGGAGCGGGGTGGC. Based on the CDR3 plus reference TRBV2 and TRBJ1-2, the full variable domain is EPEVTQTPSHQVTQMGQEVILRCVPISNHLYFYWYRQILGQKVEFLVSFYNNEISEKSEIFDDQFSVERPDGSNFTLKIRSTKLEDSAMYFCASNAAGERGGYTFGSGTRLTVV.

Notes on this clone: The read terminates 3 residues ahead of where the CDR3 ends, so the germline J gene completes it. V usage is TRBV5-1 and J usage is TRBJ2-1; maybe TRBD2 (5 bases). V was pared by 4 bases and J by 7 bases, with 12 bases between. Germline CDR1 SGHRS, CDR2 YFSETQ. The CDR3 consists of 13 residues. This CDR3 is CASSLEARNEQFF. CDR3 bases read: TGCGCCAGCAGCCTGGAGGCCAGAAATGAG.

In regard to this clone: The CDR3 end falls 3 residues outside the read, so it is completed with the germline J gene. V is TRBV7-3 and J is TRBJ1-3; D gene uncertain. CDR3 length: 13 residues. The germline V gene encodes CDR1 SGHTA and CDR2 FQGTGA. Trimming stripped 5 bases from V and 0 bases from J, with 5 bases between. The CDR3 bases that were read are TGTGCCAGCAGCCCCGGCTCTGGAAACACC. Translation: CASSPGSGNT. The entire CDR3 is CASSPGSGNTIYF.

This clone shows up as medium-sized by frequency. With the read ending 3 residues before the CDR3 end, the germline J gene is used to fill in that end. The chain couples TRBV10-1 to TRBJ2-5; weak D call: TRBD2 (5 bases). V was shortened by 5 bases and J by 5 bases, with 12 bases between the two germline ends. The germline V gene has CDR1 WNHNN and CDR2 SYGVQD (reference sequence). There are 13 residues in the CDR3. CDR3 sequence reads: CASSPGVAETQYF. The covered CDR3 bases are TGCGCCAGCAGTCCAGGAGTAGCGGAGACC.

Comment on this clone: The missing CDR3 end, 3 residues past where the read stops, is filled in from the germline J gene. The chain joins TRBV18 to TRBJ1-2; maybe TRBD1 (5 bases). The CDR3 runs to 13 residues. Germline CDR1 reads KGHSH; CDR2 reads LQKENI. CDR3 sequence: CASSPGGGDDYTF. The DNA read from the CDR3 is TGTGCCAGCTCACCGGGGGGTGGTGATGAC.

As regards this clone: From the germline J gene comes the end of the CDR3, since the read stops 3 residues before it. The J gene is TRBJ2-4, the V gene TRBV28, with 7 bases identical to TRBD1. The J segment lost 7 bases and the V segment lost 2 bases, leaving 5 bases of the junction unmatched. The CDR3 totals 14 residues. Germline assignment: CDR1 MDHEN and CDR2 SYDVKM. Partial CDR3 DNA: TGTGCCAGCAGTTTAAACGACAGGGCGAACATT. Residues: CASSLNDRANI. The complete CDR3 protein is CASSLNDRANIQYF. Variable domain in full (rest from reference TRBV28 and TRBJ2-4): DVKVTQSSRYLVKRTGEKVFLECVQDMDHENMFWYRQDPGLGLRLIYFSYDVKMKEKGDIPEGYSVSREKKERFSLILESASTNQTSMYLCASSLNDRANIQYFGAGTRLSVL.